The 32 T cell receptor beta chains reported below all come from one sample, sequenced in a study of blood T cell repertoires in COVID-19 (dated by TCRdb to 2019 to 2021). The library was obtained by the immunoSEQ multiplex PCR assay. TCRdb limited this immuneACCESS table to in-frame rearrangements with V and J called. A share of clones is missing; checked studies link under half to unresolved V genes, and the rest is unexplained. The sample table lists around 250,000 clones, around 80% of them with a count of one. In total, the top ten clones hold 3.4% of the sample. The sample consisted of peripheral blood. These receptor sequences come from a woman aged 18-35 years with acute or convalescent COVID-19.

This clone occurred once. The chain recombines TRBV11-3 with TRBJ2-1, with TRBD2 matching over 11 bases. Germline V gene sequence: CDR1 SGHNT, CDR2 YENEEA. Trimming took 5 bases from V and 10 from J; bases not matched to a gene: 10. There are 15 residues in the CDR3. The DNA for the CDR3 is TGTGCCAGCAGCCTAGGTAGCGGGAGGGCCGGCGAGCAGTTCTTC. Translation gives CASSLGSGRAGEQFF.

The CDR3 nucleotides read TGTGCCAGCAGCACGGGTCGGATCTACGAGCAGTACTTC. Its translation is CASSTGRIYEQYF. The J gene is TRBJ2-7, the V gene TRBV6-5, with no clear D. CDR3 length equals 13 residues. From germline, CDR1 is MNHEY and CDR2 SVGAGI. The ends were cut back, 6 bases at V and 3 bases at J, with 12 bases in the middle.

V usage is TRBV29-1 and J usage is TRBJ2-3, with a possible D match to TRBD2 (5 bases). Germline V CDR1 and CDR2: SQVTM, ANQGSEA. Trimming took 6 bases from V and 0 from J, leaving 19 bases between them. This CDR3 contains 16 residues. This CDR3 reads CSVQTPSGASTDTQYF. In DNA form, the CDR3 reads TGCAGCGTCCAGACCCCAAGCGGAGCCAGCACAGATACGCAGTATTTT.

This sequence joins TRBV9 and TRBJ2-1; TRBD1 agrees at 7 bases. V was clipped by 0 bases and J by 4 bases; unmatched bases: 13. There are 18 residues in the CDR3. The V gene's germline CDR1 is SGDLS and CDR2 YYNGEE. CDR3: CASSVGIQSGGIYNEQFF. The CDR3 region has the DNA TGTGCCAGCAGCGTAGGGATTCAATCAGGGGGAATATACAATGAGCAGTTCTTC.

Written as DNA, the CDR3 is TGCGCCAGCAGTGGGCCGGGACTAGCGGGAGGCAATGAGCAGTTCTTC. This gives the protein CASSGPGLAGGNEQFF. The chain combines TRBV10-1 with TRBJ2-1; 15 bases are shared with TRBD2. Germline V lookup: CDR1 WNHNN, CDR2 SYGVQD (reference sequence). This CDR3 spans 16 amino acids. V dropped 4 bases and J dropped 6; count of bases not matched to a gene: 4.

This chain links TRBV5-1 with TRBJ2-7; 9 bases are shared with TRBD2. Losses at the gene ends were 0 bases for V and 4 bases for J; bases not matched to a gene: 8. The germline V gene encodes CDR1 SGHRS and CDR2 YFSETQ. The CDR3 extends over 16 amino acids. CDR3: CASSLVSSGIGYEQYF. CDR3 coding DNA: TGCGCCAGCAGCTTGGTTTCTAGCGGGATCGGATACGAGCAGTACTTC.

The DNA of the CDR3 is TGTGCCAGCAGTTATGGCCCCTCTTCCCACTACGAGCAGTACTTC. Amino acids: CASSYGPSSHYEQYF. The gene calls are TRBV6-5 and TRBJ2-7; D gene ambiguous. The CDR3 length is 15 residues. CDR1 and CDR2 from the germline V gene are MNHEY and SVGAGI. V was clipped by 3 bases and J by 3 bases, with 15 bases between them.

The V gene is TRBV30, the J gene TRBJ2-7; 9 bases fit TRBD1. The CDR3 is 12 amino acids. Unmatched junction bases numbered 8, after V lost 8 bases and J lost 6 bases. Germline V lookup: CDR1 GTSNPN, CDR2 SVGIG (reference sequence). Here the CDR3 reads CAGTGTGSEQYF. The CDR3 DNA follows: TGTGCCGGCACCGGGACAGGGTCCGAGCAGTACTTC.

The chain combines TRBV6-5 with TRBJ1-1, with D possibly being TRBD1 (6 bases). The CDR3 covers 13 residues. Trimming pared 2 bases from V and 4 bases from J, leaving 8 bases between. Germline V gene sequence: CDR1 MNHEY, CDR2 SVGAGI. CDR3 sequence (DNA): TGTGCCAGCAGTTACGCCAGGGGCACTGAAGCTTTCTTT. It specifies CASSYARGTEAFF.

The chain employs TRBV18 and TRBJ2-7; 10 bases line up with TRBD1. CDR3 length equals 17 residues. Germline assignment: CDR1 KGHSH and CDR2 LQKENI. The J segment lost 0 bases and the V segment lost 6 bases, leaving 11 bases of the junction unmatched. The chain's CDR3 is CASSQTLGQGTSYEQYF. The CDR3 nucleotides read TGTGCCAGCTCGCAAACCCTGGGACAGGGGACCTCCTACGAGCAGTACTTC.

The chain carries TRBV9 and TRBJ2-7; D possibly corresponds to TRBD2 (6 bases). CDR3 size: 15 residues. Germline assignment: CDR1 SGDLS and CDR2 YYNGEE. The V gene lost 2 bases and the J gene lost 4 bases, with 16 bases spanning the gap. This CDR3 is CASSVLPQAGYEQYF. The CDR3 DNA reads TGTGCCAGCAGCGTTTTACCCCAGGCGGGATACGAGCAGTACTTC.

The chain uses TRBV7-6 and TRBJ1-4; D gene uncertain. V was shortened by 8 bases and J by 6 bases, with 4 bases between the two germline ends. The CDR3 sequence is 10 residues long. Germline loops: CDR1 SGHVS, CDR2 FNYEAQ. CDR3 sequence (DNA): TGTGCCAGCGGAGATGAAAAACTGTTTTTT. This translates into CASGDEKLFF.

Worth noting for this clone: A junction end diverges from the germline sequence, so it may reflect a read error. The chain carries TRBV6-6 and TRBJ2-7; 9 positions match TRBD1. Germline V gene data show CDR1 as MNHNY and CDR2 as SVGAGI (reference sequence). The CDR3 contains 16 residues. The CDR3 spells CASSPQKNRGPRKSAF. Written as DNA, the CDR3 is TGTGCCAGCAGCCCCCAAAAAAACAGGGGGCCACGGAAGAGCGCCTTC.

The rearrangement joins TRBV30 to TRBJ2-6; D perhaps matches TRBD2 (5 bases). Germline loops: CDR1 GTSNPN, CDR2 SVGIG (reference sequence). V was clipped by 6 bases and J by 2 bases, with 11 bases between them. The CDR3 has 14 amino acids. CDR3 amino acids: CACILATGANVLTF. CDR3 nucleotide sequence: TGTGCCTGCATCCTAGCTACTGGGGCCAACGTCCTGACTTTC.

The rearrangement joins TRBV12-3 or TRBV12-4 to TRBJ2-7; 8 positions agree with TRBD2. V was pared by 10 bases and J by 1 base, with 6 bases of the junction left unmatched. The CDR3 is 13 residues long. The CDR3 DNA reads as TGTGCCATCGGACTAGCCGATTCCTACGAGCAGTACTTC. Translation gives CAIGLADSYEQYF.

The rearrangement links TRBV9 to TRBJ2-1, with D perhaps TRBD1 (7 bases). The CDR3 consists of 16 residues. Germline values: CDR1 SGDLS, CDR2 YYNGEE. Deletions cut 0 bases from V and 4 bases from J, with 14 bases between. DNA of the CDR3: TGTGCCAGCAGCGTAGTAGGGGGCGGGACTTACAATGAGCAGTTCTTC. This translates into CASSVVGGGTYNEQFF.

This rearrangement joins TRBV9 to TRBJ2-7, with a tentative D call TRBD2 (6 bases). Trimming removed 2 bases at V and 5 bases at J, with 14 bases between. The CDR3 extends over 14 amino acids. Germline CDR1 reads SGDLS; CDR2 reads YYNGEE. CDR3 in amino acids: CASSVLPGANEQYF. DNA of the CDR3: TGTGCCAGCAGCGTTTTACCGGGAGCGAACGAGCAGTACTTC.

The V call is TRBV28, the J call TRBJ2-5, with 8 bases matching TRBD2. The CDR3 extends over 13 amino acids. V shed 6 bases, J shed 1 base, and the junction held 1 base outside the gene matches. CDR1 and CDR2 (germline): MDHEN, SYDVKM. CDR3 in DNA: TGTGCCAGCAGCCGGGGGGGCCAAGAGACCCAGTACTTC. Amino acids: CASSRGGQETQYF.

The chain employs TRBV27 and TRBJ2-7, with D maybe TRBD2 (5 bases). The CDR3 has 13 amino acids. V lost 7 bases, J lost 3 bases, and 13 bases lay in between. Germline CDR1 and CDR2: MNHEY and SMNVEV (reference sequence). The CDR3 region is CASKRGSGYEQYF. The CDR3 DNA follows: TGTGCCAGCAAAAGAGGGTCCGGCTACGAGCAGTACTTC.

This clone was detected a few times. V is TRBV7-8 and J is TRBJ1-1, with D hard to call. Germline lookup yields CDR1 SGHVS and CDR2 FQNEAQ. V was trimmed by 0 bases and J by 1 base, leaving 9 bases between them. The CDR3 runs 15 residues. CDR3 region: CASSLASTRNTEAFF. Written as DNA, the CDR3 is TGTGCCAGCAGCTTAGCCTCGACACGGAACACTGAAGCTTTCTTT.

This clone appeared once. The chain links TRBV5-4 to TRBJ2-1, with TRBD2 matching over 7 bases. Trimming at V came to 2 bases and at J to 2 bases, leaving 4 bases not matched to a gene. The CDR3 runs 15 residues. The germline V gene encodes CDR1 SGHNT and CDR2 YYREEE (reference sequence). CDR3 DNA: TGTGCCAGCAGCTTCGGGGGAGGGCCCTACAATGAGCAGTTCTTC. Translating it yields CASSFGGGPYNEQFF.

The chain links TRBV4-1 to TRBJ2-7; D possibly corresponds to TRBD1 (8 bases). The V end was cut by 1 base, the J end by 12 bases, with 16 bases between. The CDR3 has 13 amino acids. Per germline, CDR1 MGHRA and CDR2 YSYEKL. CDR3 protein: CASSQGDGGTGYF. CDR3 nucleotides: TGCGCCAGCAGCCAAGGAGACGGGGGGACAGGGTACTTC.

This clone came up a few times. The chain links TRBV18 to TRBJ2-7; D remains ambiguous. Deletions cut 3 bases from V and 2 bases from J, with 14 bases between. Germline CDR1 reads KGHSH; CDR2 reads LQKENI. The CDR3 sequence is 15 residues long. This chain's CDR3 is CASSPSRQRTYEQYF. The CDR3 nucleotides read TGTGCCAGCTCACCGTCGCGTCAGAGGACCTACGAGCAGTACTTC.

The CDR3 region is CASSPSAAANEKLFF. Here the CDR3 DNA reads TGTGCCAGCTCACCCTCGGCTGCGGCTAATGAAAAACTGTTTTTT. V usage is TRBV18 and J usage is TRBJ1-4, with D unclear. With 3 bases removed from V and 3 bases from J, the gap between germline ends came to 11 bases. Per the germline V gene, CDR1 is KGHSH and CDR2 is LQKENI. CDR3 size: 15 residues.

The chain employs TRBV29-1 and TRBJ1-2; D might be TRBD1 (5 bases). Germline loops: CDR1 SQVTM, CDR2 ANQGSEA. V was pared by 6 bases and J by 4 bases, with 15 bases between. This CDR3 comprises 13 residues. The CDR3 reads CSVRGADGYGYTF. The DNA of the CDR3 is TGCAGCGTCCGCGGGGCGGATGGCTATGGCTACACCTTC.

This clone was found a few times. The V gene is TRBV19, the J gene TRBJ1-5; 7 bases fit TRBD1. Per germline, CDR1 LNHDA and CDR2 SQIVND (reference sequence). Trimming took 7 bases from V and 7 from J; bases not matched to a gene: 13. The CDR3 totals 15 residues. The CDR3 is CASTPWDSVGQPQHF. The CDR3 DNA follows: TGTGCCAGTACCCCCTGGGACAGCGTGGGACAGCCCCAGCATTTT.

The chain recombines TRBV5-1 with TRBJ2-5; TRBD1 aligns across 7 bases. This CDR3 is 14 amino acids long. In germline, CDR1 is SGHRS, CDR2 YFSETQ. J gave up 5 bases and V 2 bases, and 6 bases lay outside the gene matches. Written as DNA, the CDR3 is TGCGCCAGCAGCTTCGGTACAGGGGAGGAGACCCAGTACTTC. Protein: CASSFGTGEETQYF. Using reference TRBV5-1 and TRBJ2-5 for the parts outside the CDR3, the full variable domain is KAGVTQTPRYLIKTRGQQVTLSCSPISGHRSVSWYQQTPGQGLQFLFEYFSETQRNKGNFPGRFSGRQFSNSRSEMNVSTLELGDSALYLCASSFGTGEETQYFGPGTRLLVL.

The chain links TRBV5-1 to TRBJ2-1; 9 bases align to TRBD1. Unmatched junction bases numbered 5, after V lost 7 bases and J lost 0 bases. Looked up from germline, CDR1 is SGHRS and CDR2 is YFSETQ. The CDR3 contains 15 residues. CDR3 nucleotide sequence: TGCGCCAGCTCCCGGGGACAGGGCTCCTACAATGAGCAGTTCTTC. Residues: CASSRGQGSYNEQFF.

This sequence joins TRBV19 and TRBJ2-6; D is perhaps TRBD1 (6 bases). The CDR3 has 15 residues. The V end lost 7 bases, the J end lost 0 bases, and 10 bases lay between the germline ends. Germline V gene lookup returns CDR1 LNHDA and CDR2 SQIVND (reference sequence). In DNA form, the CDR3 reads TGTGCCAGTAACGACAGGCGCTCTGGGGCCAACGTCCTGACTTTC. This sequence encodes CASNDRRSGANVLTF. Full variable domain (rest looked up from reference TRBV19 and TRBJ2-6): DGGITQSPKYLFRKEGQNVTLSCEQNLNHDAMYWYRQDPGQGLRLIYYSQIVNDFQKGDIAEGYSVSREKKESFPLTVTSAQKNPTAFYLCASNDRRSGANVLTFGAGSRLTVL.

This clone showed up just a few times. The gene calls are TRBV7-2 and TRBJ2-4; a weak D match, TRBD1 (6 bases). The CDR3 is 17 residues long. Trimming shortened V by 0 bases and J by 2 bases, and 14 bases separated the two germline ends. Germline V gives CDR1 SGHTA, CDR2 FQGNSA. The CDR3 loop is CASSLAHSGVTKNIQYF. As DNA, the CDR3 is TGTGCCAGCAGCTTAGCGCATTCAGGGGTGACCAAAAACATTCAGTACTTC.

The chain links TRBV25-1 to TRBJ1-2, with TRBD1 matching 8 bases. Germline V CDR1 and CDR2: MGHDK, SYGVNS. Trimming removed 8 bases from V and 5 bases from J; junction bases left unmatched: 7. This CDR3 has 13 residues. CDR3 DNA: TGTGCCAGCTCCGAGGGACAGGTTTATGGCTACACCTTC. Protein: CASSEGQVYGYTF.

The chain couples TRBV7-9 to TRBJ2-7, with 9 nucleotides matching TRBD1. Germline lookup yields CDR1 SEHNR and CDR2 FQNEAQ (reference sequence). This CDR3 comprises 14 residues. V trimming: 8 bases; J trimming: 5 bases; junction bases outside the gene matches: 10. CDR3 loop: CASYTPGQGHEQYF. The CDR3 DNA follows: TGTGCCAGCTATACACCGGGACAGGGCCACGAGCAGTACTTC.